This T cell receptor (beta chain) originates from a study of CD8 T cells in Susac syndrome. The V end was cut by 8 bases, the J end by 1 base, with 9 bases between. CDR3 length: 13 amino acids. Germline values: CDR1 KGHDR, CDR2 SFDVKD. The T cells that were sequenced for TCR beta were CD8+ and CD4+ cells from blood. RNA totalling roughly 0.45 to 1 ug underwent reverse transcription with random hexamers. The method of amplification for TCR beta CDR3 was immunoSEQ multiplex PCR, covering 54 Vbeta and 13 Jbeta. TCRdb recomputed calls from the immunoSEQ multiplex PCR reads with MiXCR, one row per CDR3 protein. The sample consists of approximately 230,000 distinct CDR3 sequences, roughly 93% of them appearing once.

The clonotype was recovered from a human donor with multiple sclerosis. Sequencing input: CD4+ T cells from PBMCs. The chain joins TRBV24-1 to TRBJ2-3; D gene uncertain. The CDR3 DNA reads TGTGCCACCATACCGCTCCGCACAGATACGCAGTATTTT. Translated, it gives CATIPLRTDTQYF.